This T cell receptor (beta chain) was obtained from a study of beta chain features in type 1 diabetes. Study-wide findings and caveats: PCR might pick shorter templates more often, in the same way for patients and controls. There was a moderate but significant shortening of TCRB CDR3s in all four CD4+ subsets of Type 1 diabetes patients. Compared with healthy donors, patients appeared to share more similar naive, central memory and regulatory TCRB repertoires.

Markers CD45RO/CCR7/CD25/CD127/CD95/CD27 served to sort CD4+ naive, central memory, regulatory and stem cell-like memory cells. Germline lookup yields CDR1 MDHEN and CDR2 SYDVKM. The V gene lost 4 bases and the J gene lost 8 bases, with 14 bases spanning the gap. The length of the CDR3 is 14 residues. Every isolated RNA sample was fully reverse transcribed, so sequencing captured expressed TCRB transcripts. Samples of naive, central memory and regulatory T cells yielded a mean of approximately 3.9 million reads. This table comes from immunoSEQ multiplex PCR, and its TCRdb copy is limited to in-frame clones, with some not included. The table includes 600,000 to 700,000 clones, under 15% detected once. For this clone: Its antigen is as yet unknown.

The sequenced sample was naive CD4+ T cells from blood. This TCR came from a man aged 25-45 years with type 1 diabetes. The chain couples TRBV28 to TRBJ1-4, with D uncertain. CDR3 coding DNA: TGTGCCAGCAGTTACTTCCGGCAGTTAGAAAAACTGTTTTTT. Amino acids: CASSYFRQLEKLFF.